This record covers a single T cell receptor beta chain. The antigen this receptor binds is unknown. One base away there is no much larger clone; base qualities are not given. This entry is derived from a study of blood T cell repertoires in COVID-19 (dated by TCRdb to 2018 to 2021). Concerning the study at large: Samples covering the acute and convalescent phases of COVID-19 were provided by collaborators in the United States, Italy and Spain. The material from the prospective study consisted of cDNA or gDNA derived from T cells, B-cell-depleted T cells, or PBMCs. A de-identified subject ID, COVID-19 status, age in years and sex were almost always included in the sample metadata. The repertoires were released in a freely available public database meant as a resource for research on the immune response to SARS-CoV-2. Where available, HLA class I and class II types were obtained from metadata supplied by the sample provider rather than from assay-based typing. The samples were drawn from the first 160 participants of the ongoing ImmuneRACE study and from 950 to 1,500 subjects provided by 6 global collaborators. Subjects who had been exposed to COVID-19, were actively infected with it, or had recovered from it provided the deeply sampled blood TCRbeta repertoires that made up the dataset.

The paper's findings and limits, for the study overall: The quantity of clinical and demographic metadata differed by source and by participant and was supplied without curation.

In the prospective study, participants were 18 to 89 years old, resided in fewer than 25 geographic areas of the United States, and were enrolled through a virtual design. To assign participants to cohorts, the prospective study relied on clinical history that participants themselves reported in a screening survey and a study questionnaire. ImmuneRACE Cohort 3 recovered participants were defined by two consecutive negative NP/OP PCR tests, healthcare professional clearance, or symptom resolution. In the prospective study, mobile phlebotomists collected whole blood, serum and a nasopharyngeal or oropharyngeal swab from each participant. Prospective study participants could optionally give additional blood draws and questionnaires over an approximately two-month period. Before DNA extraction, prospective study blood samples were shipped either frozen or at room temperature. TCRbeta CDR3 regions were amplified from genomic DNA using the immunoSEQ Assay, a bias-controlled multiplex PCR. Turning to the authors' computational methods: Within the assay, amplification of reference gene primers was used to estimate how many nucleated cells each sample contained. Sequence reads were collapsed and filtered to measure the absolute abundance of every unique TCRbeta CDR3 rearrangement. Productive Simpson clonality was computed per sample as the square root of Simpson's diversity index over productive rearrangements. Sourced from immuneACCESS, this table was stored by TCRdb with only in-frame sequences that have V and J called. A share of the clones is absent; for the studies checked, an unresolved V gene accounts for under half, and the remainder has no known explanation. The V and J calls and clone size come from that table; D and trimming were worked out from the DNA. The sample table lists fewer than 200,000 clones, roughly 88% of them with a count of one. The top ten hold roughly 9% of the sample.

The sample was PBMCs or T cells enriched from blood (not recorded which). This receptor was identified in a young woman who had recovered from COVID-19.

The nucleotide sequence is TGTGCCAGCAGCGCCGGGACAGGGGGCTCCAATGAGCAGTTCTTC. It translates to CASSAGTGGSNEQFF. Here the chain combines TRBV5-8 and TRBJ2-1; TRBD1 fits 12 bases in the junction. The germline V and J ends show losses of 4 bases and 6 bases respectively, and no gene match explains 5 bases of the junction. From the cysteine through the phenylalanine, the CDR3 covers 15 amino acids. Kept here is only the CDR3 DNA, which spans 45 bases and is read in frame from base 1. CDR1 and CDR2 are read off the germline V gene as SGHTS and YDEGEE.